These 16 T cell receptor beta chains came from one sample sequenced in a study of shared clonotypes between healthy human individuals (dated by TCRdb to the early 2020s). CD8 naive samples were CD45RO-negative cells positively selected for CCR7, giving a CD45RA+CCR7+ population that excluded TemRA cells. Library method: the immunoSEQ multiplex PCR assay. TCRdb stores this immuneACCESS table with in-frame sequences only. Part of the clones is absent; in the studies checked, under half of the shortfall reflects unresolved V genes, and no reason is known for the rest. The sample yields approximately 720,000 clones; about 90% were counted once. The ten most abundant clones make up about 24% of the sample. The sequenced material came from naive CD8+ T cells sorted from blood. Sample cell subset or site, as interpreted from the label and publication: CD45RA+CCR7+. These receptors all stem from a man between 25 and 39 years old in good health.

The chain links TRBV27 to TRBJ2-2; the D is unclear. Germline assignment: CDR1 MNHEY and CDR2 SMNVEV (reference sequence). V was trimmed by 2 bases and J by 3 bases, leaving 7 bases between them. The CDR3 spans 14 residues. The CDR3 reads CASSLKAHTGELFF. CDR3 DNA sequence: TGTGCCAGCAGTTTAAAGGCTCACACCGGGGAGCTGTTTTTT.

The CDR3 here is CASSPGGPTYEQYF. DNA for the CDR3: TGTGCCAGCAGCCCAGGGGGGCCTACGTACGAGCAGTACTTC. The chain employs TRBV5-8 and TRBJ2-7, with D tentatively TRBD1 (7 bases). This CDR3 has 14 amino acids. In germline, CDR1 is SGHTS, CDR2 YDEGEE. V lost 4 bases and J 4 bases, leaving 15 bases between the germline ends.

The chain couples TRBV4-1 to TRBJ1-2, with D possibly matching TRBD1 (5 bases). The germline gives CDR1 MGHRA, CDR2 YSYEKL. V was cut by 0 bases and J by 7 bases, with 15 bases left in between. CDR3 length: 15 amino acids. CDR3 sequence reads: CASSQDLVRGTGYTF. In DNA, the CDR3 is TGCGCCAGCAGCCAAGATTTAGTACGAGGGACTGGCTACACCTTC.

The rearrangement uses TRBV27 and TRBJ2-1; D tentatively fits TRBD1 or TRBD2 (6 bases each). The CDR3 is 15 amino acids. V shed 7 bases and J shed 0 bases, with 13 bases lying between them. The germline V gene has CDR1 MNHEY and CDR2 SMNVEV (reference sequence). CDR3 sequence reads: CASTGDKSSYNEQFF. The CDR3 nucleotides read TGTGCCAGCACGGGGGACAAAAGCTCCTACAATGAGCAGTTCTTC.

This rearrangement joins TRBV27 to TRBJ2-1, with D perhaps TRBD1 or TRBD2 (5 bases each). Trimming took off 7 bases at V and 3 bases at J, with 13 bases between the two ends. Germline V gives CDR1 MNHEY, CDR2 SMNVEV (reference sequence). The CDR3 loop spans 14 amino acids. This CDR3 is CASKVGTDYNEQFF. The CDR3 nucleotides are TGTGCCAGCAAGGTGGGGACCGACTACAATGAGCAGTTCTTC.

V gene TRBV9 combines with J gene TRBJ2-7; D is perhaps TRBD2 (5 bases). V was pared by 4 bases and J by 3 bases, with 14 bases between. Germline V CDR1 and CDR2: SGDLS, YYNGEE. This CDR3 comprises 14 residues. The CDR3 bases are TGTGCCAGCAGCCTCGAAGGGAGCGGCTACGAGCAGTACTTC. This translates into CASSLEGSGYEQYF.

The chain carries TRBV6-5 and TRBJ2-1, with 9 bases lining up with TRBD2. After removal of 0 bases from V and 7 bases from J, the junction contained 4 bases not matched to a gene. Germline CDR1 and CDR2: MNHEY and SVGAGI. The CDR3 covers 15 residues. The CDR3 sequence: CASSYSAGGVNEQFF. The CDR3 nucleotides read TGTGCCAGCAGTTACTCTGCGGGAGGGGTGAATGAGCAGTTCTTC.

The V gene is TRBV11-3, the J gene TRBJ2-1; TRBD2 matches at 8 bases. This CDR3 spans 19 amino acids. V shed 5 bases and J 8 bases; nucleotides not matched to a gene: 23. The germline gives CDR1 SGHNT, CDR2 YENEEA. For the CDR3, the DNA is TGTGCCAGCAGCCACATTCGGGGGGGGACCCGCCCAGATAACGATGAGCAGTTCTTC. Encoded protein: CASSHIRGGTRPDNDEQFF.

The rearrangement links TRBV7-9 to TRBJ2-2; 10 bases agree with TRBD1. CDR1 SEHNR and CDR2 FQNEAQ come from the germline V gene (reference sequence). Losses at the gene ends were 4 bases for V and 0 bases for J; bases not matched to a gene: 2. CDR3 length equals 16 residues. The CDR3 nucleotides read TGTGCCAGCAGCTCCGGACAGGGGGCGAACACCGGGGAGCTGTTTTTT. It codes for CASSSGQGANTGELFF.

The V gene is TRBV9, the J gene TRBJ2-5, with TRBD1 identical over 8 bases. The J segment lost 8 bases and the V segment lost 0 bases, leaving 6 bases of the junction unmatched. Germline V gene sequence: CDR1 SGDLS, CDR2 YYNGEE. This CDR3 is 14 amino acids long. CDR3 in amino acids: CASSVGRGLDTQYF. The CDR3 nucleotides read TGTGCCAGCAGCGTAGGCAGGGGGCTTGATACCCAGTACTTC.

The gene calls are TRBV6-1 and TRBJ2-7; 9 bases fit TRBD1. Trimming took 11 bases from V and 2 from J; bases not matched to a gene: 10. Germline CDR1 is MNHNS and CDR2 is SASEGT. The CDR3 runs to 14 residues. The CDR3 DNA sequence: TGTGCCGCACCGGGACAGGGCGAACCCTACGAGCAGTACTTC. Translated, it gives CAAPGQGEPYEQYF.

Of note for this clone: A read error likely explains this, since a far larger clone differs by one base. V and J are TRBV6-4 and TRBJ2-5; 10 bases map to TRBD2. CDR3 length equals 15 residues. CDR1 MRHNA and CDR2 SNTAGT come from the germline V gene. CDR3 residues: CAGSDSAGGPETQYF. The CDR3 DNA reads as TGTGCCGGCAGTGACTCAGCGGGAGGGCCAGAGACCCAGTACTTC.

V is TRBV10-3 and J is TRBJ1-5; weak D call: TRBD1 (5 bases). Germline V CDR1 and CDR2: ENHRY, SYGVKD. CDR3 length: 17 amino acids. V lost 0 bases and J 0 bases, leaving 12 bases between the germline ends. This CDR3 reads CAISESLMGTSNQPQHF. The CDR3, as DNA: TGTGCCATCAGTGAGTCGTTGATGGGGACTAGCAATCAGCCCCAGCATTTT.

This clone was seen more than once but under ten times. The chain has TRBV9 and TRBJ2-4; D possibly corresponds to TRBD1 (5 bases). V lost 4 bases, J lost 1 base, and 15 bases lay in between. The CDR3 sequence is 16 residues long. From germline, CDR1 is SGDLS and CDR2 YYNGEE. DNA of the CDR3: TGTGCCAGCAGCCCAGAAGGGGTATTGGCCAAAAACATTCAGTACTTC. Translation gives CASSPEGVLAKNIQYF.

The chain uses TRBV6-5 and TRBJ2-3; D might be TRBD1 or TRBD2, each matching 5 bases. Germline V gene data show CDR1 as MNHEY and CDR2 as SVGAGI. Trimming pared 1 base from V and 1 base from J, leaving 6 bases between. The CDR3 is made up of 14 amino acids. The CDR3 nucleotides read TGTGCCAGCAGTTACTTGGGGGGCACAGATACGCAGTATTTT. Its translation is CASSYLGGTDTQYF.

The chain is built from TRBV6-1 and TRBJ2-3; no clear D gene. This CDR3 contains 13 residues. V dropped 3 bases and J dropped 2 bases, with 6 bases sitting between them. Germline V gene lookup returns CDR1 MNHNS and CDR2 SASEGT. CDR3 in DNA: TGTGCCAGCAGTGATCCCTACACAGATACGCAGTATTTT. Translated: CASSDPYTDTQYF.